The TCR beta chain described here comes from a study of OX40 agonist ivuxolimab in advanced cancers. Study overall: Dose-escalation patients suffered from hepatocellular carcinoma, melanoma, renal cell or head and neck cancer. Study-level points and caveats: Doses of 0.1 to 3.0 mg/kg were accompanied by clonal expansion of CD4+ and CD8+ blood T cells by week 6.

Trimming removed 6 bases from V and 2 bases from J; junction bases left unmatched: 10. The germline CDR1 and CDR2 sequences are MDHEN and SYDVKM. The CDR3 is 15 residues long. In regard to this clone: Its specificity is not known.

Assay: immunoSEQ multiplex PCR; the TCRdb copy retains only in-frame clones and omits some. The sample holds about 71,000 clones, around 93% seen once. If patients had autoimmune disease history or systemic immunosuppression, they were excluded. This chain links TRBV28 with TRBJ2-7; the match to TRBD2 covers 7 bases. Sample: CD4+ or CD8+ T cells sorted from blood, taken in a trial of the OX40 agonist ivuxolimab. The receptor was derived from an adult with an advanced solid tumor such as melanoma, head and neck, liver or kidney cancer. Here the CDR3 DNA reads TGTGCCAGCAGCCTTTGGGAGGGAGACGCCTACGAGCAGTACTTC. Amino acids: CASSLWEGDAYEQYF.